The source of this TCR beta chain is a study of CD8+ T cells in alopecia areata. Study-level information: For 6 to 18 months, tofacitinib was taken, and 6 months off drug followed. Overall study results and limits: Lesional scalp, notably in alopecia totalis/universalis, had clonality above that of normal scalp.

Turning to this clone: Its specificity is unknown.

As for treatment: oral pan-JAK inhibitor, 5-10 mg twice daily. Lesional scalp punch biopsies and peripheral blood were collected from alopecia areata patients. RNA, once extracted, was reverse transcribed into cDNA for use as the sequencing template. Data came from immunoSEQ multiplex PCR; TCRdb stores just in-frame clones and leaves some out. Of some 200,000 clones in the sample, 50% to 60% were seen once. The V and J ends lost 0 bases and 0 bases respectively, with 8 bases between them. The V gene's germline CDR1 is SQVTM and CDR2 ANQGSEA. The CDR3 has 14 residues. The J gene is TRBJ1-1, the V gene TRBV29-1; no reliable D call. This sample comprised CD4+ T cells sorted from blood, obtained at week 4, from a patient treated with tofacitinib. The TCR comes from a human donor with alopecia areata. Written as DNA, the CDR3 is TGCAGCGTTGAAGAGTCCCAAGTGAACACTGAAGCTTTCTTT. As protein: CSVEESQVNTEAFF.